The next 26 T cell receptor beta chains were all read from a single sample in a study of T cell repertoires in cytomegalovirus infection. The antigens of these receptors remain unknown. One entry per CDR3 protein results from TCRdb running MiXCR on the reads. The table lists about 920,000 distinct CDR3 sequences, 30% to 40% of them singletons. This sample comprised cultured CD8+ T cells from PBMCs, obtained from culture after CMV antigen stimulation. The receptors shown here come from a human donor in good health (CMV status not recorded). Some clones in this sample may be carry-over from other donors' samples.

The V gene is TRBV24-1, the J gene TRBJ1-5; no reliable D call. V dropped 5 bases and J dropped 6 bases, with 7 bases sitting between them. CDR3 length: 12 amino acids. Germline V gene sequence: CDR1 KGHDR, CDR2 SFDVKD. The CDR3 here is CATSGPGQPQHF. CDR3 in DNA: TGTGCCACCAGTGGCCCTGGTCAGCCCCAGCATTTT.

The chain couples TRBV6-6 to TRBJ2-5; D call uncertain. From germline, CDR1 is MNHNY and CDR2 SVGAGI (reference sequence). Trimming shortened V by 8 bases and J by 1 base, and 14 bases separated the two germline ends. CDR3 length equals 14 residues. CDR3 nucleotide sequence: TGTGCCAGCTGCCGATACCACACCCAAGAGACCCAGTACTTC. As protein: CASCRYHTQETQYF.

The J gene is TRBJ1-5, the V gene TRBV12-3 or TRBV12-4; TRBD1 matches at 10 bases. CDR3 size: 15 residues. Trimming at V came to 10 bases and at J to 5 bases, leaving 11 bases not matched to a gene. The CDR3 DNA reads as TGTGCCACCCAGGACAGGGGGAGGCCCGATCAGCCCCAGCATTTT. Amino acids: CATQDRGRPDQPQHF.

V gene TRBV4-1 combines with J gene TRBJ2-5; 7 nucleotides line up with TRBD2. CDR1 and CDR2 (germline): MGHRA, YSYEKL. The CDR3 has 15 amino acids. Germline trimming cut 0 bases from V and 5 bases from J; bases unmatched to any gene: 6. Here the CDR3 reads CASSQDGTIEETQYF. As DNA, the CDR3 is TGCGCCAGCAGCCAAGACGGGACTATAGAGGAGACCCAGTACTTC.

As concerns this clonotype: This clone may be a read error of a much larger clone one base away. The V and J genes are TRBV7-6 and TRBJ1-2; D gene uncertain. The V end lost 6 bases, the J end lost 4 bases, and 9 bases lay between the germline ends. Germline V CDR1 and CDR2: SGHVS, FNYEAQ. CDR3 length equals 12 residues. CDR3 sequence (DNA): TGTGCCAGCAGTGGGTCGTCCTATGGCTACACCTTC. Amino acids: CASSGSSYGYTF.

This chain connects TRBV20-1 to TRBJ1-2; 7 nucleotides align to TRBD1. The CDR3 is 12 residues long. V shed 5 bases and J 4 bases; nucleotides not matched to a gene: 4. Germline assignment: CDR1 DFQATT and CDR2 SNEGSKA (reference sequence). CDR3: CSASWTGYGYTF. The CDR3 nucleotides are TGCAGTGCTTCCTGGACAGGCTATGGCTACACCTTC.

V usage is TRBV27 and J usage is TRBJ1-2; D is perhaps TRBD1 (6 bases). The CDR3 length is 15 residues. CDR1 is MNHEY, CDR2 SMNVEV, per germline (reference sequence). With 0 bases removed from V and 4 bases from J, the gap between germline ends came to 12 bases. CDR3 region: CASSLSGALGYGYTF. For the CDR3, the DNA is TGTGCCAGCAGTTTATCGGGGGCTTTGGGCTATGGCTACACCTTC.

The V call is TRBV28, the J call TRBJ1-5; D remains unclear. The CDR3 runs to 16 residues. Trimming cost V 3 bases and J 7 bases, with 19 bases left between them. Germline CDR1 is MDHEN and CDR2 is SYDVKM. The CDR3 loop is CASSFTAGGKRQPQHF. The CDR3 coding sequence is TGTGCCAGCAGTTTTACCGCCGGCGGGAAACGGCAGCCCCAGCATTTT.

The chain recombines TRBV24-1 with TRBJ2-2, with D hard to call. The germline V gene has CDR1 KGHDR and CDR2 SFDVKD. The CDR3 length is 14 residues. The germline V and J ends were trimmed by 3 bases and 6 bases, with 10 bases remaining between them. The CDR3 sequence: CATSDREWSGELFF. For the CDR3, the DNA is TGTGCCACCAGTGATAGGGAATGGTCCGGGGAGCTGTTTTTT.

The chain recombines TRBV6-8 with TRBJ1-4; possible D gene TRBD1, 6 bases. The germline CDR1 and CDR2 sequences are MNHGY and SAAAGT. Trimming pared 7 bases from V and 4 bases from J, leaving 10 bases between. There are 13 residues in the CDR3. In DNA form, the CDR3 reads TGTGCCAGCACGGACAGTATTAATGAAAAACTGTTTTTT. Encoded protein: CASTDSINEKLFF.

The CDR3 reads CASSAPGHGIAGYTF. CDR3 nucleotide sequence: TGCGCCAGCAGCGCCCCGGGACACGGGATCGCGGGCTACACCTTC. The J gene is TRBJ1-2, the V gene TRBV5-1, with D tentatively TRBD1 (6 bases). The germline gives CDR1 SGHRS, CDR2 YFSETQ. CDR3 length: 15 residues. Trimming took 4 bases from V and 8 from J, leaving 21 bases between them.

There are a few counts of this clonotype. The CDR3 bases are TGTGCCACCAGTGATTTGGAGGGTATGAACACTGAAGCTTTCTTT. It encodes CATSDLEGMNTEAFF. This chain joins TRBV24-1 and TRBJ1-1; D is unresolved. The germline V gene encodes CDR1 KGHDR and CDR2 SFDVKD. V was shortened by 0 bases and J by 0 bases, with 7 bases between the two germline ends. The CDR3 sequence is 15 residues long.

This clonotype has a handful of counts. The chain combines TRBV6-5 with TRBJ1-2; 8 nucleotides line up with TRBD1. The junction had 7 bases not matched to a gene; V was cut back by 0 bases and J by 7 bases. The CDR3 length is 15 residues. Germline V gene data show CDR1 as MNHEY and CDR2 as SVGAGI. DNA of the CDR3: TGTGCCAGCAGTTACTCCGCCGGACAGGGTTCTGGCTACACCTTC. Amino acids: CASSYSAGQGSGYTF.

The genes are TRBV7-9 and TRBJ2-1; D uncertain. Germline V gene sequence: CDR1 SEHNR, CDR2 FQNEAQ (reference sequence). The CDR3 consists of 13 residues. Deletions cut 4 bases from V and 8 bases from J, with 12 bases between. The CDR3 region is CASSSIRIHEQFF. In DNA form, the CDR3 reads TGTGCCAGCAGCTCGATCAGGATCCATGAGCAGTTCTTC.

The chain links TRBV7-2 to TRBJ1-3, with D unresolved. The germline gives CDR1 SGHTA, CDR2 FQGNSA. The CDR3 has 15 residues. V shed 2 bases and J shed 2 bases, with 10 bases lying between them. The CDR3 region is CASSLFSEAGNTIYF. The CDR3 nucleotides read TGTGCCAGCAGCTTATTCTCTGAGGCTGGAAACACCATATATTTT.

This clonotype has a handful of counts. The chain has TRBV19 and TRBJ1-6; 8 bases agree with TRBD1. This CDR3 has 15 residues. Germline V CDR1 and CDR2: LNHDA, SQIVND (reference sequence). The junction had 9 bases not matched to a gene; V was cut back by 5 bases and J by 9 bases. CDR3 residues: CASSEQGTGASPLHF. Written as DNA, the CDR3 is TGTGCCAGTAGTGAGCAGGGGACAGGCGCTTCACCCCTCCACTTT.

As for this clonotype: It may be a read error: a sequence one base away is much more abundant. The conserved phenylalanine or tryptophan normally closing the CDR3 is absent here, so this likely arose from a read error. The genes are TRBV6-2 or TRBV6-3 and TRBJ2-7; 7 nucleotides line up with TRBD2. Germline V CDR1 and CDR2: MNHEY, SVGEGT. V was pared by 7 bases and J by 4 bases, with 4 bases of the junction left unmatched. The CDR3 sequence is 12 residues long. CDR3 loop: CASTHGGYEQYL. For the CDR3, the DNA is TGTGCCAGCACCCACGGGGGGTACGAGCAGTACCTC.

The chain couples TRBV7-4 to TRBJ1-4; 7 positions agree with TRBD1. Unmatched junction bases numbered 7, after V lost 10 bases and J lost 8 bases. CDR1 is SGHVT, CDR2 SQSDAQ, per germline. CDR3 length equals 12 residues. The CDR3 DNA follows: TGTGCCAACAGGAAAGGGGGCGAAAAACTGTTTTTT. Protein product: CANRKGGEKLFF.

V and J are TRBV20-1 and TRBJ1-6, with 7 bases matching TRBD1. The CDR3 runs to 17 residues. Looked up from germline, CDR1 is DFQATT and CDR2 is SNEGSKA (reference sequence). The V gene end was trimmed by 5 bases and the J gene end by 0 bases; junction bases not matched to a gene: 10. The CDR3 sequence: CSASLSGQVSYNSPLHF. In DNA, the CDR3 is TGCAGTGCTTCCCTCAGCGGACAGGTCTCCTATAATTCACCCCTCCACTTT.

The V and J genes are TRBV6-1 and TRBJ2-3, with a weak D call TRBD1 (6 bases). The ends were cut back, 6 bases at V and 10 bases at J, with 29 bases in the middle. There are 17 residues in the CDR3. CDR1 and CDR2 from the germline V gene are MNHNS and SASEGT. The CDR3 spells CASRVRNQGPGWIAQYF. The CDR3 nucleotides read TGTGCCAGCAGGGTTCGAAATCAGGGGCCCGGGTGGATAGCGCAGTATTTT.

This chain links TRBV10-3 with TRBJ2-3; D is unclear. This CDR3 is 11 amino acids long. V shed 6 bases and J shed 1 base, with 2 bases lying between them. Germline CDR1 is ENHRY and CDR2 is SYGVKD. CDR3: CAIRGTDTQYF. The CDR3 coding sequence is TGTGCCATCAGGGGCACAGATACGCAGTATTTT.

The rearrangement joins TRBV7-9 to TRBJ2-1; D not resolved. The germline V gene has CDR1 SEHNR and CDR2 FQNEAQ (reference sequence). The length of the CDR3 is 13 residues. Trimming shortened V by 5 bases and J by 5 bases, and 10 bases separated the two germline ends. CDR3 sequence reads: CASSPDANNEQFF. DNA for the CDR3: TGTGCCAGCAGCCCCGATGCCAACAATGAGCAGTTCTTC.

Only a few counts were recorded for this clonotype. The CDR3 DNA reads as TGTGCCAGCAGCCGAGGCATCTATGGCTACACCTTC. It is translated as CASSRGIYGYTF. The gene calls are TRBV7-9 and TRBJ1-2; unclear D gene. V dropped 5 bases and J dropped 4 bases, with 8 bases sitting between them. The CDR3 length is 12 residues. CDR1 SEHNR and CDR2 FQNEAQ come from the germline V gene (reference sequence).

This chain links TRBV6-5 with TRBJ2-7; no clear D gene. Germline V gene data show CDR1 as MNHEY and CDR2 as SVGAGI. The germline V and J ends were trimmed by 4 bases and 4 bases, with 11 bases remaining between them. CDR3 length: 13 residues. Written as DNA, the CDR3 is TGTGCCAGCAGTTCCAACAGCCCTTACGAGCAGTACTTC. It specifies CASSSNSPYEQYF.

The chain links TRBV12-3 or TRBV12-4 to TRBJ2-3, with a possible D match to TRBD1 (6 bases). The CDR3 is 16 amino acids. Trimming took off 6 bases at V and 6 bases at J, with 22 bases between the two ends. CDR3: CASSRRARGSVDTQYF. The CDR3 DNA reads as TGTGCCAGCAGCCGCCGGGCGAGGGGGTCGGTGGATACGCAGTATTTT.

The genes are TRBV5-1 and TRBJ2-3; 8 positions match TRBD2. V was clipped by 3 bases and J by 2 bases; unmatched bases: 11. Germline lookup yields CDR1 SGHRS and CDR2 YFSETQ. This CDR3 has 17 amino acids. The CDR3 region is CASSWAELGGVTDTQYF. The CDR3 DNA is TGCGCCAGCAGCTGGGCTGAGCTCGGGGGGGTCACAGATACGCAGTATTTT.